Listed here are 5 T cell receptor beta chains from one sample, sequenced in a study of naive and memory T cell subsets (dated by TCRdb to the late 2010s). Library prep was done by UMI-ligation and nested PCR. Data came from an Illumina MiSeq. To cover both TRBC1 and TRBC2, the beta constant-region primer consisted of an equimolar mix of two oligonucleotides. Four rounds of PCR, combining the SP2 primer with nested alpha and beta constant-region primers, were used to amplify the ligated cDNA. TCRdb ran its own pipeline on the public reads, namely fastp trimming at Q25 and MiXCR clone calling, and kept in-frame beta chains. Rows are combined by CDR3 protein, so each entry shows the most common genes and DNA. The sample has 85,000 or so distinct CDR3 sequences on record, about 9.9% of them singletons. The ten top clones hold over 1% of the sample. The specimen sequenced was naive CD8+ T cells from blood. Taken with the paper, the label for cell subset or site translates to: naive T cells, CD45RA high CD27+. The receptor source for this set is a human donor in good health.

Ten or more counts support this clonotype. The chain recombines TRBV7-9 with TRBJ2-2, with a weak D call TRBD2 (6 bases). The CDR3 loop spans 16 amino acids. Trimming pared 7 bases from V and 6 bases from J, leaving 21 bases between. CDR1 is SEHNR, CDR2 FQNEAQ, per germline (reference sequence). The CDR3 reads CASIPPRGSGAGELFF. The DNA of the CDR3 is TGTGCCAGCATCCCCCCCCGGGGGAGTGGCGCCGGGGAGCTGTTTTTT.

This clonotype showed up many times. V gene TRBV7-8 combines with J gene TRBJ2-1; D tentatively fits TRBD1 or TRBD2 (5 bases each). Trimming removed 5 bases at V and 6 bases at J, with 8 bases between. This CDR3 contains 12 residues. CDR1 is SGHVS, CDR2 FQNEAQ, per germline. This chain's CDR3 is CASSRGVNEQFF. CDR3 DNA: TGTGCCAGCAGCAGAGGGGTCAATGAGCAGTTCTTC.

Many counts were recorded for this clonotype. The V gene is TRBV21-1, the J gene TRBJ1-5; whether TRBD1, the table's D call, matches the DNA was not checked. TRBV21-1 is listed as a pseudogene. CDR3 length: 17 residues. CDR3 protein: CASSKVTGGLGDQPQHF. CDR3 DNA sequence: TGTGCCAGCAGCAAAGTTACAGGGGGCTTGGGGGATCAGCCCCAGCATTTT.

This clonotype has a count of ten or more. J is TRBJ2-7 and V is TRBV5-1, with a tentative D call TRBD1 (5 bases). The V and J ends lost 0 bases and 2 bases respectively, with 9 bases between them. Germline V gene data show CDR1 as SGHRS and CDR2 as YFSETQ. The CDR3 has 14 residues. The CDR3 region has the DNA TGCGCCAGCAGCTTGGAGGGCAGGGCCTACGAGCAGTACTTC. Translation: CASSLEGRAYEQYF.

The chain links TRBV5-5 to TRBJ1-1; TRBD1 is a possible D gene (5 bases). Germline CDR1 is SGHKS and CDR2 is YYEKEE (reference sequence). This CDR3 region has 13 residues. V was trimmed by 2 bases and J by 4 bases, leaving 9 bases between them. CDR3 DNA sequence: TGTGCCAGCAGCTTAGGGGAACTCACTGAAGCTTTCTTT. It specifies CASSLGELTEAFF.